Presented here are 19 T cell receptor beta chains from one specimen sequenced in a study of CD8+CD57+ T cells in acquired aplastic anemia. Selection for sequencing was limited to patients who had shown CD8+CD57+ cell expansion by flow cytometry. Template material for TCR beta VDJ and CDR3 profiling consisted of genomic DNA. MiXCR, run by TCRdb on the reads, gives a single entry per CDR3 protein. The data contain around 200,000 distinct CDR3 sequences, approximately 48% of them singletons. The sequencing sample was made of sorted CD4+, CD8+, or CD8+CD57+ T cells (not recorded which) from PBMCs. The receptors come from a human donor with aplastic anemia.

This clonotype was recorded at least ten times. This sequence joins TRBV20-1 and TRBJ2-5, with TRBD2 matching 12 bases. V lost 5 bases to trimming and J lost 5 bases; unmatched junction nucleotides: 9. The CDR3 is 15 residues long. CDR1 is DFQATT and CDR2 is SNEGSKA in the germline V gene (reference sequence). The DNA for the CDR3 is TGCAGTGCTGACCAGCTAGCGGGGGGGGCGGAGACCCAGTACTTC. Encoded protein: CSADQLAGGAETQYF.

The CDR3 bases are TGTGCCAGCAGTGCAACAAGGGATGGTGAAAAACTGTTTTTT. Its translation: CASSATRDGEKLFF. J is TRBJ1-4 and V is TRBV2; D is uncertain. V lost 4 bases and J lost 7, with 13 bases in between. This CDR3 region has 14 residues. Germline V gene data show CDR1 as SNHLY and CDR2 as FYNNEI.

This clonotype was observed a handful of times. V gene TRBV9 combines with J gene TRBJ2-3; D unresolved. CDR1 is SGDLS, CDR2 YYNGEE, per germline. The CDR3 extends over 14 amino acids. Trimming left V 4 bases short and J 0 bases short, with 9 bases between. The CDR3 sequence is CASSPFGSTDTQYF. CDR3 coding DNA: TGTGCCAGCAGCCCCTTTGGTAGCACAGATACGCAGTATTTT.

This clonotype came up many times. This chain joins TRBV12-3 or TRBV12-4 and TRBJ2-3; weak D call: TRBD2 (6 bases). The CDR3 has 16 amino acids. V was pared by 3 bases and J by 0 bases, with 13 bases between. The CDR3 region has the DNA TGTGCCAGCAGTTTTACGTTGGGGGGAAGCACAGATACGCAGTATTTT. This codes for CASSFTLGGSTDTQYF.

Points on this clonotype: A much larger clone is a single base away; this may be a read error. This rearrangement joins TRBV6-5 to TRBJ1-2; no firm D call. The CDR3 has 14 amino acids. V was clipped by 2 bases and J by 2 bases, with 9 bases between them. CDR1 is MNHEY and CDR2 is SVGAGI in the germline V gene. In DNA form, the CDR3 reads TGTGCCAGCAGTTACACAGTAGGCAACTATGGCTACACCTTC. This gives the protein CASSYTVGNYGYTF.

At least ten counts were recorded for this clonotype. The chain uses TRBV10-1 and TRBJ2-2, with a possible D match to TRBD2 (6 bases). This CDR3 is 15 amino acids long. Trimming left V 3 bases short and J 7 bases short, with 15 bases between. CDR1 is WNHNN, CDR2 SYGVQD, per germline (reference sequence). CDR3 coding DNA: TGCGCCAGCAGTGAAGGGTCTAGCGCGGTCGGGGAGCTGTTTTTT. Its translation is CASSEGSSAVGELFF.

This clonotype was detected many times. This chain joins TRBV6-1 and TRBJ1-3; 8 bases map to TRBD1. The V gene's germline CDR1 is MNHNS and CDR2 SASEGT. V shed 6 bases and J 3 bases; nucleotides not matched to a gene: 7. There are 15 residues in the CDR3. CDR3 bases: TGTGCCAGCAGCTTCCAGGGGGCGTTTGGAAACACCATATATTTT. Amino acids: CASSFQGAFGNTIYF.

A remark on this clonotype: A read error may explain this, as a much larger clone is one base away. The chain uses TRBV10-3 and TRBJ2-1; D might be TRBD2 (5 bases). Germline CDR1 reads ENHRY; CDR2 reads SYGVKD. The CDR3 totals 15 residues. Trimming pared 7 bases from V and 7 bases from J, leaving 20 bases between. The CDR3 region has the DNA TGTGCCATCAATCCCTCTGGGCTAGCTCAAAATGAGCAGTTCTTC. Translating gives CAINPSGLAQNEQFF.

The chain uses TRBV7-8 and TRBJ2-3; the D gene is possibly TRBD2 (7 bases). Germline V gene data show CDR1 as SGHVS and CDR2 as FQNEAQ. The ends were cut back, 1 base at V and 5 bases at J, with 13 bases in the middle. CDR3 size: 15 residues. In nucleotides, the CDR3 is TGTGCCAGCAGCTTAGTGGGGGGGCAGAGAGATACGCAGTATTTT. Its protein product is CASSLVGGQRDTQYF. Full variable domain (outside the CDR3, taken from reference TRBV7-8 and TRBJ2-3): GAGVSQSPRYKVAKRGQDVALRCDPISGHVSLFWYQQALGQGPEFLTYFQNEAQLDKSGLPSDRFFAERPEGSVSTLKIQRTQQEDSAVYLCASSLVGGQRDTQYFGPGTRLTVL.

The CDR3 reads CASSSGQGERYTF. The DNA of the CDR3 is TGCGCCAGCAGCTCCGGACAAGGGGAGCGCTACACCTTC. The chain links TRBV5-1 to TRBJ1-2, with D possibly TRBD1 on 5 matching bases. The CDR3 runs 13 residues. In germline, CDR1 is SGHRS, CDR2 YFSETQ. Between the trimmed V and J ends, which lost 3 bases and 9 bases, there was a span of 15 bases. The whole variable domain, remainder taken from reference TRBV5-1 and TRBJ1-2, is KAGVTQTPRYLIKTRGQQVTLSCSPISGHRSVSWYQQTPGQGLQFLFEYFSETQRNKGNFPGRFSGRQFSNSRSEMNVSTLELGDSALYLCASSSGQGERYTFGSGTRLTVV.

This clonotype was observed a handful of times. The chain has TRBV3-1 and TRBJ2-2, with D perhaps matching TRBD1 or TRBD2 (6 bases each). V lost 4 bases to trimming and J lost 4 bases, with 16 bases between them. Germline assignment: CDR1 LGHDT and CDR2 YNNKEL (reference sequence). The CDR3 consists of 16 residues. The chain's CDR3 is CASSPWGAGATGELFF. CDR3 sequence (DNA): TGTGCCAGCAGCCCATGGGGGGCAGGGGCCACCGGGGAGCTGTTTTTT.

This clonotype was counted between two and nine times. This rearrangement joins TRBV2 to TRBJ1-6, with a tentative D call TRBD1 (5 bases). The V and J ends lost 9 bases and 3 bases respectively, with 15 bases between them. Germline values: CDR1 SNHLY, CDR2 FYNNEI. The CDR3 runs to 15 residues. In nucleotides, the CDR3 is TGTGCCAGTGGAACACCGGGGGGCTATAATTCACCCCTCCACTTT. It codes for CASGTPGGYNSPLHF.

This clonotype was picked up many times. The chain is built from TRBV7-8 and TRBJ2-1, with a weak D call TRBD2 (6 bases). The CDR3 consists of 14 residues. V lost 2 bases and J 6 bases, leaving 11 bases between the germline ends. CDR1 and CDR2 (germline): SGHVS, FQNEAQ. The CDR3 sequence: CASSLLTRGNEQFF. In DNA form, the CDR3 reads TGTGCCAGCAGCTTACTGACTAGGGGCAATGAGCAGTTCTTC. Full variable domain (rest looked up from reference TRBV7-8 and TRBJ2-1): GAGVSQSPRYKVAKRGQDVALRCDPISGHVSLFWYQQALGQGPEFLTYFQNEAQLDKSGLPSDRFFAERPEGSVSTLKIQRTQQEDSAVYLCASSLLTRGNEQFFGPGTRLTVL.

The rearrangement uses TRBV3-1 and TRBJ2-1, with 8 positions matching TRBD2. In germline, CDR1 is LGHDT, CDR2 YNNKEL (reference sequence). With 3 bases clipped from V and 8 bases from J, the junction kept 12 bases outside the gene matches. This CDR3 is built from 16 residues. Here the CDR3 DNA reads TGTGCCAGCAGCCATCCCTTCGGGGGGGCCGGGTATGAGCAGTTCTTC. Protein product: CASSHPFGGAGYEQFF.

The chain employs TRBV20-1 and TRBJ1-3; D is unclear. CDR1 is DFQATT and CDR2 is SNEGSKA in the germline V gene (reference sequence). The V and J ends lost 2 bases and 4 bases respectively, with 9 bases between them. The CDR3 is 13 residues long. The CDR3 loop is CSARSPGGNTIYF. The CDR3 DNA reads TGCAGTGCTAGATCGCCCGGAGGAAACACCATATATTTT.

Concerning this clonotype itself: It is likely a read error, because the conserved phenylalanine at the end of the CDR3 is missing. This chain joins TRBV7-2 and TRBJ1-2; D is ambiguous. This CDR3 spans 12 amino acids. Deletions cut 6 bases from V and 5 bases from J, with 10 bases between. Germline CDR1 is SGHTA and CDR2 is FQGNSA. CDR3 in DNA: TGTGCCAGCAGACTTACGGGGTATGGCTACACCCTC. It specifies CASRLTGYGYTL.

The sample holds many counts of this clonotype. The chain has TRBV12-3 or TRBV12-4 and TRBJ1-5, with a possible D match to TRBD1 (5 bases). This CDR3 region has 15 residues. The ends were cut back, 7 bases at V and 2 bases at J, with 15 bases in the middle. CDR3 residues: CASTPSGGGNQPQHF. The CDR3 DNA sequence: TGTGCCAGCACTCCTTCGGGGGGAGGCAATCAGCCCCAGCATTTT.

The V call is TRBV10-3, the J call TRBJ2-7; possibly TRBD1 for D (5 bases). V lost 10 bases, J lost 2 bases, and 12 bases lay in between. The length of the CDR3 is 12 residues. CDR1 is ENHRY, CDR2 SYGVKD, per germline. The CDR3 DNA sequence: TGTGCCACCCATGACAGCACCTACGAGCAGTACTTC. It codes for CATHDSTYEQYF.

This clonotype has a single count. The V call is TRBV20-1, the J call TRBJ1-2; D is undetermined. Trimming cost V 1 base and J 3 bases, with 9 bases left between them. The CDR3 length is 13 residues. Germline V gene data show CDR1 as DFQATT and CDR2 as SNEGSKA (reference sequence). CDR3 amino acids: CSARGTEDYGYTF. The CDR3 region has the DNA TGCAGTGCTAGAGGTACAGAGGACTATGGCTACACCTTC.